These T cell receptor beta chains were read from a single sample in a study of CD4+ T cells in melanoma. Here immunoSEQ multiplex PCR was the method, and the copy in TCRdb shows in-frame clones only, minus some. The sample comprises about 120,000 clones, approximately 92% of which are singletons, and about 3.5% rests with the top ten. The sample comprised peripheral blood. Receptors were obtained from a human donor with melanoma. Each CDR3 is given with its conserved first and last residue. A D gene is named only where the DNA matches it firmly. The size field is filled for only some rows; it gives once, few, many or a size class.

once | TRBJ2-3 | TRBD2 | TRBV2 | CASSEAGLAGEAESTDTQYF | TGTGCCAGCAGTGAAGCGGGACTAGCGGGAGAAGCGGAGAGCACAGATACGCAGTATTTT
once | TRBJ2-5 | . | TRBV5-1 | CASSLGGVQETQYF | TGCGCCAGCAGCTTGGGCGGGGTACAAGAGACCCAGTACTTC
. | TRBJ1-4 | . | TRBV6-5 | CASGETTTNEKLFF | TGTGCCAGCGGAGAAACTACAACTAATGAAAAACTGTTTTTT
. | TRBJ2-1 | TRBD2 | TRBV10-3 | CAIAGLAQREGHNEQFF | TGTGCCATCGCGGGACTAGCGCAACGAGAGGGCCACAATGAGCAGTTCTTC
. | TRBJ1-6 | . | TRBV30 | CAWRSGYNSPLHF | TGTGCCTGGAGGAGTGGGTATAATTCACCCCTCCACTTT
once | TRBJ1-2 | TRBD1 | TRBV19 | CASSGQASNYGYTF | TGTGCCAGTTCCGGACAGGCCTCTAACTATGGCTACACCTTC
. | TRBJ2-7 | . | TRBV10-3 | CAISEGGSEQYF | TGTGCCATCAGTGAGGGGGGCAGCGAGCAGTACTTC
. | TRBJ1-4 | . | TRBV4-1 | CASSQDLGGTNEKLFF | TGCGCCAGCAGCCAAGACCTGGGCGGTACTAATGAAAAACTGTTTTTT
. | TRBJ1-2 | . | TRBV7-9 | CASSFEGIYGYTF | TGTGCCAGCAGCTTCGAGGGAATCTATGGCTACACCTTC
once | TRBJ2-7 | . | TRBV20-1 | CSAKNYEQYF | TGCAGTGCCAAAAACTACGAGCAGTACTTC
. | TRBJ1-4 | . | TRBV7-9 | CASSLSGLREKLFF | TGTGCCAGCAGCTTGTCGGGACTCAGAGAAAAACTGTTTTTT
. | TRBJ1-3 | . | TRBV27 | CASSLDARGPGNTIYF | TGTGCCAGCAGTTTAGATGCCAGGGGCCCCGGAAACACCATATATTTT
. | TRBJ2-6 | . | TRBV2 | CASSTDGISGANVLTF | TGTGCCAGCAGTACGGACGGGATCTCTGGGGCCAACGTCCTGACTTTC
. | TRBJ2-3 | TRBD2 | TRBV6-1 | CASTGGISQYF | TGTGCCAGCACGGGGGGAATTTCGCAGTATTTT
. | TRBJ1-5 | TRBD1 | TRBV5-5 | CASSPSGGGSQPQHF | TGTGCCAGCAGCCCCTCAGGGGGCGGATCTCAGCCCCAGCATTTT
once | TRBJ2-3 | . | TRBV10-3 | CAIRPQGSHTDTQYF | TGTGCCATCAGGCCCCAGGGCTCGCACACAGATACGCAGTATTTT
. | TRBJ1-6 | . | TRBV4-2 | CASSQDGEAPLHF | TGTGCCAGCAGCCAAGATGGGGAGGCACCCCTCCACTTT
. | TRBJ2-5 | TRBD2 | TRBV15 | CATSSDREDSRESFETQYF | TGTGCCACCAGCAGCGATCGGGAGGATTCGCGGGAGTCTTTCGAGACCCAGTACTTC
. | TRBJ2-5 | . | TRBV15 | CATSTSRGVETQYF | TGTGCCACCAGCACGAGCAGGGGTGTAGAGACCCAGTACTTC
. | TRBJ2-5 | TRBD1 | TRBV7-8 | CASSSRTGNSQETQYF | TGTGCCAGCAGCTCTAGGACAGGGAACTCCCAAGAGACCCAGTACTTC
. | TRBJ2-3 | . | TRBV7-2 | CASTQQQGGGTDTQYF | TGTGCCAGCACCCAACAACAGGGAGGGGGCACAGATACGCAGTATTTT
. | TRBJ1-3 | . | TRBV11-2 | CASSLGVGNTIYF | TGTGCCAGCAGCTTAGGTGTTGGAAACACCATATATTTT
once | TRBJ1-1 | . | TRBV7-3 | CASSLIDGLGTEAFF | TGTGCCAGCAGCTTAATAGACGGCCTTGGAACTGAAGCTTTCTTT
. | TRBJ2-2 | . | TRBV4-2 | CASSPPVAGELFF | TGTGCCAGCAGCCCGCCCGTGGCCGGGGAGCTGTTTTTT
. | TRBJ1-5 | . | TRBV28 | CASSVRGYGNQPQHF | TGTGCCAGCAGTGTCAGGGGATATGGCAATCAGCCCCAGCATTTT
. | TRBJ2-7 | TRBD2 | TRBV4-2 | CASSQVDLAGGPPEQYF | TGTGCCAGCAGCCAAGTTGACCTAGCGGGAGGGCCGCCCGAGCAGTACTTC
. | TRBJ1-1 | . | TRBV19 | CASSVQMNTEAFF | TGTGCCAGTAGTGTACAGATGAACACTGAAGCTTTCTTT
. | TRBJ2-2 | TRBD1 | TRBV2 | CARRTGPFDTGELFF | TGTGCCAGAAGGACAGGGCCTTTTGACACCGGGGAGCTGTTTTTT
. | TRBJ2-4 | . | TRBV18 | CASSPQRDKNIQYF | TGTGCCAGCTCACCACAAAGGGACAAAAACATTCAGTACTTC
. | TRBJ2-4 | . | TRBV7-3 | CASSPGLGNIQYF | TGTGCCAGCTCCCCGGGGCTAGGGAACATTCAGTACTTC
. | TRBJ1-2 | . | TRBV28 | CASKLLSTGSGYTF | TGTGCCAGCAAACTACTTTCAACAGGATCTGGCTACACCTTC
. | TRBJ2-7 | TRBD1 | TRBV5-6 | CASSRQGERRYEQYF | TGTGCCAGCAGCCGACAGGGGGAGCGCCGCTACGAGCAGTACTTC
. | TRBJ1-4 | TRBD1 | TRBV5-1 | CASSFRGDRENEKLFF | TGCGCCAGCAGCTTTCGGGGGGACAGGGAAAACGAAAAACTGTTTTTT
. | TRBJ1-2 | TRBD1 | TRBV2 | CASSERRDRVVYGYTF | TGTGCCAGCAGTGAACGCAGGGACAGGGTGGTCTATGGCTACACCTTC
. | TRBJ1-5 | TRBD1 | TRBV4-1 | CASSPRGQPTTYSNQPQHF | TGCGCCAGCAGCCCAAGGGGGCAGCCCACGACCTATAGCAATCAGCCCCAGCATTTT
. | TRBJ1-4 | TRBD1 | TRBV4-3 | CASSRDRGTTNEKLFF | TGCGCCAGCAGCCGGGACAGGGGAACAACTAATGAAAAACTGTTTTTT
. | TRBJ1-2 | . | TRBV7-2 | CASSSQTGGHGYTF | TGTGCCAGCAGCTCCCAAACCGGGGGTCATGGCTACACCTTC
. | TRBJ2-3 | TRBD2 | TRBV10-3 | CAISDTGLAGGSQYF | TGTGCCATCAGTGACACCGGACTAGCGGGAGGTTCGCAGTATTTT
. | TRBJ2-5 | . | TRBV5-1 | CASSLDGGQETQYF | TGCGCCAGCAGCTTGGATGGTGGGCAAGAGACCCAGTACTTC
few | TRBJ1-1 | . | TRBV27 | CASRFWGESTEAFF | TGTGCCAGCCGCTTCTGGGGGGAGAGTACTGAAGCTTTCTTT
. | TRBJ2-7 | . | TRBV20-1 | CSARDTYEQYF | TGCAGTGCTAGAGATACTTACGAGCAGTACTTC
. | TRBJ2-5 | TRBD2 | TRBV5-5 | CASSPPLAGAGETQYF | TGTGCCAGCAGCCCTCCCCTAGCGGGGGCGGGGGAGACCCAGTACTTC